This entry describes one TCR beta chain. Its matching antigen is unknown. This CDR3 has 15 residues. The germline V and J ends were trimmed by 5 bases and 0 bases, with 12 bases remaining between them. The germline V gene encodes CDR1 MNHEY and CDR2 SVGAGI. The data were obtained in a study of cytomegalovirus exposure and HLA in healthy donors. The PCR was carried out with 60 Vbeta primers and 13 Jbeta primers. Profiled with immunoSEQ multiplex PCR; TCRdb holds only in-frame clones, not every one. The profile shows around 180,000 clones, about 80% of them singletons. The study's findings and limits: Upon later analysis, TCR association rates were observed to vary by HLA locus, being highest for DRB1 and lowest for HLA-C.

The source is a woman in her thirties or forties in good health and CMV-seronegative. The rearrangement uses TRBV6-5 and TRBJ2-3, with D possibly matching TRBD2 (6 bases). Sequenced material: PBMCs. CDR3 sequence reads: CASSGGRYSTDTQYF. The CDR3 DNA reads TGTGCCAGCAGTGGAGGGCGGTATAGCACAGATACGCAGTATTTT.